Detailed here is one TCR beta chain. This receptor's antigen is unknown. One base away there is no much larger clone; base qualities are not given. The treatment or condition label on this specimen signifies: allogeneic hematopoietic cell transplantation with graft depleted of TCRalphabeta T cells and CD19 B cells. Transplant recipients were children who received TCRalphabeta/CD19-depleted allogeneic hematopoietic cell grafts. This sample is drawn from a study of T-cell reconstitution after alpha-beta-depleted transplantation in children (TCRdb year 2016). In terms of the full investigation: The study quantitatively tracked T-cell immune reconstitution after TCRalphabeta/CD19-depleted allogeneic hematopoietic cell transplantation in children using TCR repertoire profiling.

The protocol used for the library was PCR. The run used an Illumina HiSeq 2500. To normalize quantification of the TCRbeta repertoire, the TCR libraries were built with molecular barcoding that relied on unique molecular identifiers. TCRdb's own reprocessing of the public reads used fastp at Q25 and MiXCR and kept productive beta chains. Each entry merges the rows of one CDR3 protein and shows their most common DNA and genes. The sample table shows about 600,000 distinct CDR3 sequences, and 10% to 15% are seen once. Roughly 2.3% of the sample comes from the top ten. What the work shows at the level of the full study, not this receptor alone: In some patients, the high TCRbeta diversity seen at day 60 was put down to recipient T cells and intrathymic progenitors that had survived conditioning. The apparently early recovery of alphabetaT-cell counts about two months after transplant reportedly depended on only several hundred rapidly expanded clones that came from non-depleted graft cells. Hyperexpanded clone frequencies declined over subsequent months; after one year, T-cell counts and TCRbeta diversity were mostly attributed to newly produced T cells.

Unmatched junction bases come to 9, with V trimmed by 4 bases and J by 6 bases. CDR1 and CDR2 are read off the germline V gene (reference sequence) as LGHDT and YNNKEL. Its CDR3 holds 15 amino acids, cysteine through phenylalanine. The sequence is cut down to CDR3 DNA, 45 bases in frame from base 1. The sequencing here drew on PBMCs, mostly from graft donor cells, taken 360 days after TCRalphabeta/CD19-depleted stem cell transplant. The sequence came from a male patient younger than 18 who had a stem cell transplant for acute myeloid leukemia, so the T cells may come from the graft donor. Here the chain combines TRBV3-1 and TRBJ2-1, and 7 junction bases match TRBD2. The CDR3 protein sequence reads: CASSREGDFSNEQFF. The DNA sequence is as follows: TGTGCCAGCAGCCGGGAGGGAGATTTTAGCAATGAGCAGTTCTTC.